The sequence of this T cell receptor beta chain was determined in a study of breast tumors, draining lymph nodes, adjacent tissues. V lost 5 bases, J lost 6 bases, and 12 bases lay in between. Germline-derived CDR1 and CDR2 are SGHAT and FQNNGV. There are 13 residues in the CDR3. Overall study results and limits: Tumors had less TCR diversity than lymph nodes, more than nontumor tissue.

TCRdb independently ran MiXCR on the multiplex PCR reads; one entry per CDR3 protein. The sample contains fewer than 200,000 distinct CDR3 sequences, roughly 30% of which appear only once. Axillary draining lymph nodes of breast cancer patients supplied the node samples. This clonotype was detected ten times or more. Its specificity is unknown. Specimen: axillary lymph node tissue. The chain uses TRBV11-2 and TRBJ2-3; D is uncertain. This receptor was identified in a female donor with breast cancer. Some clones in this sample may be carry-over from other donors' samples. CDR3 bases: TGTGCCAGCAGCAGTCAAATCAGGGATACGCAGTATTTT. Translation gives CASSSQIRDTQYF.